This record looks at one T cell receptor beta chain sequence and its context. These data are taken from a study of cytomegalovirus exposure and HLA in healthy donors. Overall study: It was reported in a later analysis that the same platform had been used for the 90 to 150 validation repertoires as for the roughly 670 first-cohort repertoires.

This CDR3 spans 15 amino acids. V lost 3 bases to trimming and J lost 1 base, with 12 bases between them. Germline V gene lookup returns CDR1 LNHDA and CDR2 SQIVND (reference sequence). Some clones are missing from TCRdb's copy, which holds only in-frame ones; the method was immunoSEQ multiplex PCR. The repertoire holds over 200,000 clones, with approximately 80% as singletons. This chain links TRBV19 with TRBJ1-2; no clear D. The receptor was derived from a woman aged 30 to 39 in good health and CMV-seropositive. The sample was PBMCs. CDR3 amino acids: CASSMVREVNYGYTF. As DNA, the CDR3 is TGTGCCAGTAGTATGGTCCGGGAAGTTAACTATGGCTACACCTTC.